This T cell receptor (beta chain) derives from a study of control samples from healthy donors and cancer patients. Repertoires were generated with immunoSEQ multiplex PCR, while TCRdb's copy carries only in-frame clones and drops some. Of 150,000 to 180,000 clones detected, around 95% appear once; the ten largest clones hold about 5.2%. The ends were cut back, 1 base at V and 9 bases at J, with 12 bases in the middle. This CDR3 has 13 residues. The V gene's germline CDR1 is MGHRA and CDR2 YSYEKL. The chain joins TRBV4-1 to TRBJ1-2; D unclear. Sequencing used blood. This receptor was obtained from a man in his forties or fifties in good health. The CDR3 DNA follows: TGCGCCAGCAGCCAAGGCGTTAGTAGGAGCTACACCTTC. It translates to CASSQGVSRSYTF.